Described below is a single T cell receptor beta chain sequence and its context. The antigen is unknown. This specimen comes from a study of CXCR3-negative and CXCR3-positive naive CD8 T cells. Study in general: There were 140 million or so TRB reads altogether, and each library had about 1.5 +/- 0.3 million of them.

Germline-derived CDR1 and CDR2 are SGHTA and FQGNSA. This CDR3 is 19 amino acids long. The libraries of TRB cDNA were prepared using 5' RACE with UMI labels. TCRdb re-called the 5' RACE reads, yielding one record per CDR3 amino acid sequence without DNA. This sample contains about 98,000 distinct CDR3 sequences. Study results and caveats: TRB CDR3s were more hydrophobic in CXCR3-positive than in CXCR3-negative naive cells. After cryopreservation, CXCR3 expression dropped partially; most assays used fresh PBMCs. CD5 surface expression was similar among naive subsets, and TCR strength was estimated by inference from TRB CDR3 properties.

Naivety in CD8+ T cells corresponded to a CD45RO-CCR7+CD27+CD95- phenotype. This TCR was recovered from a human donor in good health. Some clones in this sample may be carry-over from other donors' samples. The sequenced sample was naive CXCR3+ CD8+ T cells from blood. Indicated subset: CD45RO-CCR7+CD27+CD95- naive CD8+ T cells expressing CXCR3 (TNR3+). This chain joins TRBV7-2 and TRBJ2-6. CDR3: CASSSIIVPRSSGANVLTF. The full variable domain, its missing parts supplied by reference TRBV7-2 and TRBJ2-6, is GAGVSQSPSNKVTEKGKDVELRCDPISGHTALYWYRQSLGQGLEFLIYFQGNSAPDKSGLPSDRFSAERTGGSVSTLTIQRTQQEDSAVYLCASSSIIVPRSSGANVLTFGAGSRLTVL.